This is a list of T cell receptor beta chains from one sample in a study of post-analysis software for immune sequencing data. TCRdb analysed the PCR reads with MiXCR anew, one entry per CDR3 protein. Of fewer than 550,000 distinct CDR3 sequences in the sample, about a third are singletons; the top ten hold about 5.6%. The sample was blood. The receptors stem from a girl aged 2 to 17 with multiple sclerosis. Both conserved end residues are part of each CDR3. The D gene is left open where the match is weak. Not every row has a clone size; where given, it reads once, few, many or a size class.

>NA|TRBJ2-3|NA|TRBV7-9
CATSEDVGDTQYF
TGTGCCACCTCAGAGGACGTCGGCGATACGCAGTATTTT
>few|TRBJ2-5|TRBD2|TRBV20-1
CSALSGDLLEQYF
TGCAGTGCTCTTAGCGGGGACCTCTTAGAGCAGTACTTC
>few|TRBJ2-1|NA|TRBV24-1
CATNDAQGEQFF
TGTGCCACCAACGACGCGCAGGGTGAGCAGTTCTTC
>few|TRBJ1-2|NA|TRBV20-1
CSAGPIFLLPFGYTF
TGCAGTGCTGGCCCCATTTTTCTACTCCCTTTTGGCTACACCTTC
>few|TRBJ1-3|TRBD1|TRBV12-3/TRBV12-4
CASSQGAAGNTIYF
TGTGCCAGCAGCCAGGGGGCTGCAGGAAACACCATATATTTT
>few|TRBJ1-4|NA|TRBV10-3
CAISLVPATNEKLFF
TGTGCCATCAGCCTCGTACCTGCAACTAATGAAAAACTGTTTTTT
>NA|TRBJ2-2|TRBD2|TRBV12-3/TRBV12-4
CASSLLAGGTGELFF
TGTGCCAGCAGTTTACTAGCGGGGGGCACCGGGGAGCTGTTTTTT
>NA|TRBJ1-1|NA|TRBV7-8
CASSSDIHKNTEAFF
TGTGCCAGCAGCTCAGACATACATAAGAACACTGAAGCTTTCTTT
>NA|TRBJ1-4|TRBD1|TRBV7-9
CAGSARDREEEKLFF
TGTGCCGGCAGCGCCCGGGACAGGGAAGAAGAAAAACTGTTTTTT
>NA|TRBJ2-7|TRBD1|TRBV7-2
CASSRSGQGNYEQYF
TGTGCCAGCAGCCGATCGGGACAGGGGAATTACGAGCAGTACTTC
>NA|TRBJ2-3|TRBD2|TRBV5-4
CASSLERLAGGPNTQYF
TGTGCCAGCAGCTTGGAGCGGCTAGCGGGGGGGCCGAATACGCAGTATTTT
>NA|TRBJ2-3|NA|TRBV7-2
CASSSADGGPTDTQYF
TGTGCCAGCAGCTCCGCTGACGGGGGCCCCACAGATACGCAGTATTTT
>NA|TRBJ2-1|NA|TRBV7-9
CASSQSGGETQFF
TGTGCCAGCAGCCAGTCGGGTGGCGAGACCCAGTTCTTC
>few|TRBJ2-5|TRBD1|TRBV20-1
CSARERTGNKGRETQYF
TGCAGTGCTAGAGAACGGACAGGGAACAAAGGAAGGGAGACCCAGTACTTC
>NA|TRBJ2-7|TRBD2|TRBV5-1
CASSSGGTYEQYF
TGCGCCAGCAGCTCGGGGGGTACCTACGAGCAGTACTTC
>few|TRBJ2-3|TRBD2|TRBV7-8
CASSSGLAGGGTQYF
TGTGCCAGCAGCTCAGGACTAGCGGGGGGAGGTACGCAGTATTTT
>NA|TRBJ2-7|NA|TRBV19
CASSHGTLSSYEQYF
TGTGCCAGTAGTCACGGGACATTGAGCTCCTACGAGCAGTACTTC
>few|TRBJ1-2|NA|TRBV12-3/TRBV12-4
CASSLAAAHYGYTF
TGTGCCAGCAGTTTAGCGGCGGCCCATTATGGCTACACCTTC
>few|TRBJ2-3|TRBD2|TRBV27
CASTVIAGGMTDTQYF
TGTGCCAGCACCGTGATTGCGGGGGGGATGACAGATACGCAGTATTTT